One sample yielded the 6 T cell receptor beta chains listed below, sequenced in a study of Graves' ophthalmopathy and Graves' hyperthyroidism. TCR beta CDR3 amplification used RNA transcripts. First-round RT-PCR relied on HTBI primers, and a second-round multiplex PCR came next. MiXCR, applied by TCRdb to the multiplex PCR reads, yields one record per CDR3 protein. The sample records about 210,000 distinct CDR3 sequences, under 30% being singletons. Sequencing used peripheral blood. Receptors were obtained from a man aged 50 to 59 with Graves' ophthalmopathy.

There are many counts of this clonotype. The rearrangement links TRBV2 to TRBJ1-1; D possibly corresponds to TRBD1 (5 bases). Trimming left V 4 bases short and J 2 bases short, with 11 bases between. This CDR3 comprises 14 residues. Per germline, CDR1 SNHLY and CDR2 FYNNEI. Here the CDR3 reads CASSVTRANTEAFF. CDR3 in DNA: TGTGCCAGCAGTGTGACCAGGGCCAACACTGAAGCTTTCTTT.

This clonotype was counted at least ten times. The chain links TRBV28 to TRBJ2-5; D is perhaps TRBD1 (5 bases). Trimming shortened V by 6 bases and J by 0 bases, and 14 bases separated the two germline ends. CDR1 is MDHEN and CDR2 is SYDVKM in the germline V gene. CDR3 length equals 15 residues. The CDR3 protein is CASSWGRKYQETQYF. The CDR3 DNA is TGTGCCAGCAGCTGGGGCAGAAAGTACCAAGAGACCCAGTACTTC.

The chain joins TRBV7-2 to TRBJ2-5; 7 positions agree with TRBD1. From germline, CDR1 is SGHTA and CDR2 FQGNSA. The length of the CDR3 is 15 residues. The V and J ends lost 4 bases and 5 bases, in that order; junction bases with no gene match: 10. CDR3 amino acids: CASSSPRDSWETQYF. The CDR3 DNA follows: TGTGCCAGCAGCTCGCCCCGGGACAGCTGGGAGACCCAGTACTTC.

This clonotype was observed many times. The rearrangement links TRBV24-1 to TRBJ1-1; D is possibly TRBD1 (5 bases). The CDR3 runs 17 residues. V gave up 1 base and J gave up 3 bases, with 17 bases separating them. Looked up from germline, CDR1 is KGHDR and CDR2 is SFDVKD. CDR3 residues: CATSDFPVRGRDTEAFF. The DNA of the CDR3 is TGTGCCACCAGTGATTTTCCAGTTCGGGGGAGGGACACTGAAGCTTTCTTT.

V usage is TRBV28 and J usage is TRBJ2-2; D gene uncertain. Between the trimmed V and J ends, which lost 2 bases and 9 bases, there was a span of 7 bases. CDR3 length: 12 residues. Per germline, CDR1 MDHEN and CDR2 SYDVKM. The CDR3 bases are TGTGCCAGCAGTTTAAGTAGAAGGGAGCTGTTTTTT. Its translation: CASSLSRRELFF.

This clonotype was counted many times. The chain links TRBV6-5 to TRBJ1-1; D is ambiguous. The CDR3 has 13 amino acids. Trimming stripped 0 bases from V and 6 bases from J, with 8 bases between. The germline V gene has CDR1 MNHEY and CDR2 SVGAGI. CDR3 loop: CASSYSTGSEAFF. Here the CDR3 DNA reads TGTGCCAGCAGTTACTCGACGGGCTCTGAAGCTTTCTTT.